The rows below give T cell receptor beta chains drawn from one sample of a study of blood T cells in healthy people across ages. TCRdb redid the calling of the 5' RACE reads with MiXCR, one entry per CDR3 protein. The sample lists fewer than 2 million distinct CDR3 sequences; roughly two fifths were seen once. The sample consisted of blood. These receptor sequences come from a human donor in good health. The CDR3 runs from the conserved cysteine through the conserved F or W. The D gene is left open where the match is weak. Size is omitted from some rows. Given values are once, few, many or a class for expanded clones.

CDR3 DNA: TGTGCCACCCGGGAGAATTACGGCTACACCTTC
CDR3 protein: CATRENYGYTF
J gene: TRBJ1-2
clone size: few
D gene: -
V gene: TRBV6-2/TRBV6-3

CDR3 DNA: TGCAGCGTTGTGGGACCCATTGAAGCTTTCTTT
CDR3 protein: CSVVGPIEAFF
J gene: TRBJ1-1
clone size: -
D gene: -
V gene: TRBV29-1

CDR3 DNA: TGTGCCAGTCGAACCGGGGCAGGGGGCCGCTACACCTTC
CDR3 protein: CASRTGAGGRYTF
J gene: TRBJ1-2
clone size: -
D gene: TRBD1
V gene: TRBV2

CDR3 DNA: TGTGCCACCAGCAGGTCCGGGGAGGGCTACGAGCAGTACTTC
CDR3 protein: CATSRSGEGYEQYF
J gene: TRBJ2-7
clone size: once
D gene: TRBD2
V gene: TRBV15

CDR3 DNA: TGCAGCGTTGAATTACGTTTGGGTAGGACAGAAGCTTTCTTT
CDR3 protein: CSVELRLGRTEAFF
J gene: TRBJ1-1
clone size: -
D gene: -
V gene: TRBV29-1

CDR3 DNA: TGTGCCAGCAGCCCCGTCTTGTGGATTGGAGCCAAAAACATTCAGTACTTC
CDR3 protein: CASSPVLWIGAKNIQYF
J gene: TRBJ2-4
clone size: few
D gene: -
V gene: TRBV12-3/TRBV12-4

CDR3 DNA: TGTGCCAGCAGCTCGCCAGGGGCGAACTATGGCCACACCTTC
CDR3 protein: CASSSPGANYGHTF
J gene: TRBJ1-2
clone size: -
D gene: -
V gene: TRBV5-4

CDR3 DNA: TGCAGCGTCTTGGGACAGGGGGCGGCCGGGGAGCTGTTTTTT
CDR3 protein: CSVLGQGAAGELFF
J gene: TRBJ2-2
clone size: once
D gene: TRBD1
V gene: TRBV29-1

CDR3 DNA: TGCGCCAGCAGTCGTGGACAGGGGTTCTCCGGGGCCAACGTCCTGACTTTC
CDR3 protein: CASSRGQGFSGANVLTF
J gene: TRBJ2-6
clone size: few
D gene: TRBD1
V gene: TRBV5-1

CDR3 DNA: TGTGCCAGCAGATATACCGGGACTAGCGGCAACCACTCCTACGAGCAGTACTTC
CDR3 protein: CASRYTGTSGNHSYEQYF
J gene: TRBJ2-7
clone size: -
D gene: TRBD2
V gene: TRBV9

CDR3 DNA: TGCAGCGTTCTGGGACAGGGTAAAGAGAGGACTGAAGCTTTCTTT
CDR3 protein: CSVLGQGKERTEAFF
J gene: TRBJ1-1
clone size: -
D gene: TRBD1
V gene: TRBV29-1

CDR3 DNA: TGTGCCAGCAGCTTGCTAGCGGGACTCCCCTACGAGCAGTACTTC
CDR3 protein: CASSLLAGLPYEQYF
J gene: TRBJ2-7
clone size: -
D gene: TRBD2
V gene: TRBV5-5

CDR3 DNA: TGCAGCGTTGCAGGTGATGAGGGAAACTATGGCTACACCTTC
CDR3 protein: CSVAGDEGNYGYTF
J gene: TRBJ1-2
clone size: -
D gene: -
V gene: TRBV29-1

CDR3 DNA: TGCAGTGCTAGACGGACAGGGTTGAATCAGCCCCAGCATTTT
CDR3 protein: CSARRTGLNQPQHF
J gene: TRBJ1-5
clone size: -
D gene: TRBD1
V gene: TRBV20-1

CDR3 DNA: TGTGCCATCAGCGTAACGACAGGCCCTGGTCAGCCCCAGCATTTT
CDR3 protein: CAISVTTGPGQPQHF
J gene: TRBJ1-5
clone size: -
D gene: -
V gene: TRBV10-3

CDR3 DNA: TGTGCCAGCAGCTTAGGCTGGGGCAGCCCCGGGGGCAATGAGCAGTTCTTC
CDR3 protein: CASSLGWGSPGGNEQFF
J gene: TRBJ2-1
clone size: few
D gene: -
V gene: TRBV7-9

CDR3 DNA: TGTGCCAGCAGGAAGGTCAGCACTGAAGCTTTCTTT
CDR3 protein: CASRKVSTEAFF
J gene: TRBJ1-1
clone size: -
D gene: -
V gene: TRBV2

CDR3 DNA: TGCAGTGCTAGAGATCTAAGGGAGGTTGGGTCACAAGAGACCCAGTACTTC
CDR3 protein: CSARDLREVGSQETQYF
J gene: TRBJ2-5
clone size: -
D gene: -
V gene: TRBV20-1

CDR3 DNA: TGTGCCAGCAGCTTGGGAGCTAGCGGTTACGAGCAGTACTTC
CDR3 protein: CASSLGASGYEQYF
J gene: TRBJ2-7
clone size: few
D gene: TRBD2
V gene: TRBV7-2

CDR3 DNA: TGTGCCAGCAGCTTTCTGGAGGGGGAGTCAAACTATGGCTACACCTTC
CDR3 protein: CASSFLEGESNYGYTF
J gene: TRBJ1-2
clone size: -
D gene: -
V gene: TRBV7-9

CDR3 DNA: TGCGCCAGCAGTTGGGCCGGGACTGCCGAAGAGACCCAGTACTTC
CDR3 protein: CASSWAGTAEETQYF
J gene: TRBJ2-5
clone size: -
D gene: -
V gene: TRBV5-1

CDR3 DNA: TGTGCCAGCAGTTCCTTCGGGGGCACCACCGGGGAGCTGTTTTTT
CDR3 protein: CASSSFGGTTGELFF
J gene: TRBJ2-2
clone size: -
D gene: -
V gene: TRBV7-2

CDR3 DNA: TGTGCCACCAGCAGAGATAATGGGCAGCCCCAGCATTTT
CDR3 protein: CATSRDNGQPQHF
J gene: TRBJ1-5
clone size: few
D gene: -
V gene: TRBV15

CDR3 DNA: TGCGCCAGCAGCCCTCGAACAGGGATACGTAACACTGAGGCTTTCTTT
CDR3 protein: CASSPRTGIRNTEAFF
J gene: TRBJ1-1
clone size: -
D gene: -
V gene: TRBV5-1

CDR3 DNA: TGTGCCAGCAGCGTAGGGGGGACAACTAACTATGGCTACACCTTC
CDR3 protein: CASSVGGTTNYGYTF
J gene: TRBJ1-2
clone size: -
D gene: -
V gene: TRBV9